This T cell receptor beta chain was sequenced during a study of cytomegalovirus exposure and HLA in healthy donors. This CDR3 has 15 residues. CDR1 is LGHNA and CDR2 is YSLEER in the germline V gene. J gave up 0 bases and V 2 bases, and 2 bases lay outside the gene matches. This table comes from immunoSEQ multiplex PCR, and its TCRdb copy is limited to in-frame clones, with some not included. The sample lists over 250,000 clones; about nine tenths were seen once. The chain employs TRBV4-3 and TRBJ1-1, with 8 bases that match TRBD1. What was sequenced was PBMCs. This receptor was identified in a woman aged 25 to 39 in good health and CMV-seropositive. The chain's CDR3 is CASSQQQGVNTEAFF. CDR3 DNA: TGCGCCAGCAGCCAACAACAGGGGGTGAACACTGAAGCTTTCTTT.